This T cell receptor (beta chain) appears in the sequencing data of a study of T cells in Graves' hyperthyroidism and ophthalmopathy. Remarks on this clonotype: Compared with germline, one end of the junction differs, possibly owing to a read error.

This CDR3 comprises 16 residues. CDR1 is ENHRY, CDR2 SYGVKD, per germline. Amplified TCR beta CDR3 regions derived from RNA transcripts. Initially, a first-round RT-PCR of the TCR CDR3 employed the HTBI primer set. TCRdb used MiXCR to reprocess the multiplex PCR reads, holding one entry per CDR3 protein. The data hold approximately 95,000 distinct CDR3 sequences, with roughly 37% observed a single time. The genes are TRBV10-3 and TRBJ1-5; D not resolved. The receptor comes from a woman in her 30s with Graves' hyperthyroidism. The source material was peripheral blood or thyroid tissue (not recorded which). As DNA, the CDR3 is TGTGCCATCAGTGAGTTCCGTTATATGGCAATTCAGCCCCAGCACTTT. Translated, it gives CAISEFRYMAIQPQHF.